The 14 T cell receptor beta chains given below trace back to one sample, sequenced in a study of vaccination and CD4 T cells after COVID-19 (dated by TCRdb to between 2021 and 2023). These receptors lack a known antigen. The treatment or condition label, as the study defines it: roughly ten-day PBMC culture with coronavirus spike peptide pools or control peptides (ViraFEST assay). Receptor amplification or capture employed PCR. Sequencer: Illumina iSeq 100. TCR sequencing of DNA from cultured CD4+ T cells used the Oncomine TCR Beta short-read assay at the Johns Hopkins FTIC core. TCRdb reprocessing: public reads trimmed at Q25 with fastp, clones called with MiXCR, in-frame beta chains kept. One record per CDR3 amino acid sequence lists the most common genes and DNA. For this sample there are some 8,100 distinct CDR3 sequences; 40% to 55% appear just once. About 20% of the sample rests with the top ten.

The source material was CD4+ T cells from blood, cultured in vitro. All receptors come from a human donor who had recovered from COVID-19.

There are a few counts of this clonotype. The V gene is TRBV19, the J gene TRBJ1-1; possible D gene TRBD1, 5 bases. Per germline, CDR1 LNHDA and CDR2 SQIVND (reference sequence). The CDR3 spans 13 residues. The chain's CDR3 is CGVGPTGYTEAFF. In DNA, the CDR3 is TGTGGAGTGGGGCCCACTGGGTACACTGAAGCTTTCTTT.

The chain recombines TRBV12-3 or TRBV12-4 with TRBJ2-7, with D tentatively TRBD1 (5 bases). Trimming cost V 5 bases and J 0 bases, with 8 bases left between them. The CDR3 extends over 13 amino acids. The CDR3: CASSDSFSYEQYF. The CDR3 nucleotides are TGTGCCAGCAGTGACAGTTTCTCCTACGAGCAGTACTTC.

The chain has TRBV7-2 and TRBJ1-6; 9 bases align to TRBD1. Trimming took 2 bases from V and 7 from J; bases not matched to a gene: 9. Germline V CDR1 and CDR2: SGHTA, FQGNSA. The CDR3 length is 17 residues. In nucleotides, the CDR3 is TGTGCCAGCAGCTTATCTAGTTCCGGGACAGGGAATTCACCCCTCCACTTT. Its translation: CASSLSSSGTGNSPLHF.

This clonotype has only a few counts. The rearrangement links TRBV24-1 to TRBJ2-3; 7 nucleotides line up with TRBD1. This CDR3 contains 17 residues. The germline V gene has CDR1 KGHDR and CDR2 SFDVKD. Germline trimming cut 5 bases from V and 1 base from J; bases unmatched to any gene: 11. CDR3 DNA sequence: TGTGCCACCAGTGCCCTGCCTGTCGGACAGGGCACAGATACGCAGTATTTT. This sequence encodes CATSALPVGQGTDTQYF.

This clonotype has only a few counts. The CDR3 region is CASSPVGLAPNEKLFF. As DNA, the CDR3 is TGTGCCAGCAGCCCAGTGGGCCTCGCCCCTAATGAAAAACTGTTTTTT. The chain joins TRBV21-1 to TRBJ1-4; TRBD1, the table's D call, lacks a check against the DNA. TRBV21-1 is flagged as a pseudogene. There are 16 residues in the CDR3.

The rearrangement uses TRBV7-6 and TRBJ1-1, with TRBD1 as a possible D gene (6 bases). V was cut by 5 bases and J by 0 bases, with 16 bases left in between. This CDR3 spans 16 amino acids. Germline values: CDR1 SGHVS, CDR2 FNYEAQ. The CDR3 bases are TGTGCCAGCAGCGCCAGGGGAGTGGGCATGAACACTGAAGCTTTCTTT. This gives the protein CASSARGVGMNTEAFF.

The V and J genes are TRBV25-1 and TRBJ1-3, with TRBD1 matching 9 bases. CDR1 and CDR2 from the germline V gene are MGHDK and SYGVNS. The CDR3 is 17 residues long. V lost 5 bases and J lost 3; bases outside the gene matches: 11. This CDR3 reads CASSRLGQGGFGNTIYF. CDR3 coding DNA: TGTGCCAGCAGTCGCTTGGGACAGGGAGGTTTTGGAAACACCATATATTTT.

This clonotype has a single count. This chain joins TRBV7-3 and TRBJ2-5; 7 positions match TRBD1. V gave up 11 bases and J gave up 2 bases; unmatched junction bases: 8. This CDR3 has 13 amino acids. Germline-derived CDR1 and CDR2 are SGHTA and FQGTGA. CDR3 sequence (DNA): TGTGCCCTGGACAGGTTAGCTCAAGAGACCCAGTACTTC. It specifies CALDRLAQETQYF.

The chain uses TRBV30 and TRBJ1-6; TRBD1 is a possible D gene (6 bases). V shed 0 bases and J shed 6 bases, with 6 bases lying between them. This CDR3 region has 13 residues. Germline V gene data show CDR1 as GTSNPN and CDR2 as SVGIG (reference sequence). CDR3 residues: CAWSVQGNSPLHF. DNA for the CDR3: TGTGCCTGGAGTGTACAGGGTAATTCACCCCTCCACTTT.

This clonotype turned up a few times. CDR3 coding DNA: TGTGCCAGCGGGCCCTATCAGCCCCAGCATTTT. Protein sequence: CASGPYQPQHF. The chain is built from TRBV6-8 and TRBJ1-5; D remains unclear. Trimming cost V 8 bases and J 5 bases, with 7 bases left between them. The CDR3 is 11 residues long. From germline, CDR1 is MNHGY and CDR2 SAAAGT.

This clonotype has only one observation. The chain has TRBV7-2 and TRBJ1-4; no definite D call. Per the germline V gene, CDR1 is SGHTA and CDR2 is FQGNSA. Between the trimmed V and J ends, which lost 3 bases and 7 bases, there was a span of 18 bases. This CDR3 contains 16 residues. CDR3 loop: CASSFRGASGVEKLFF. CDR3 DNA: TGTGCCAGCAGCTTTCGGGGTGCCTCCGGGGTTGAAAAACTGTTTTTT.

The chain links TRBV7-2 to TRBJ1-2; D might be TRBD1 (5 bases). V lost 5 bases and J 6 bases, leaving 19 bases between the germline ends. Per germline, CDR1 SGHTA and CDR2 FQGNSA. This CDR3 is 15 amino acids long. CDR3 in DNA: TGTGCCAGCAGCACCCACAGGCCCCCGGGAGATGGCTACACCTTC. Translating gives CASSTHRPPGDGYTF.

The gene calls are TRBV6-2 or TRBV6-3 and TRBJ2-1, with D perhaps TRBD1 (7 bases). The germline V and J ends were trimmed by 2 bases and 6 bases, with 17 bases remaining between them. The length of the CDR3 is 16 residues. From germline, CDR1 is MNHEY and CDR2 SVGEGT. In DNA form, the CDR3 reads TGTGCCAGCAGTTACAGACAGGGAGGTGGGTCCAATGAGCAGTTCTTC. As protein: CASSYRQGGGSNEQFF.

The chain is built from TRBV20-1 and TRBJ2-1, with D tentatively TRBD2 (5 bases). V was pared by 5 bases and J by 4 bases, with 15 bases between. Germline V CDR1 and CDR2: DFQATT, SNEGSKA (reference sequence). The CDR3 spans 14 residues. Written as DNA, the CDR3 is TGCAGTGCTGATTCGGGGAGTCAATACAATGAGCAGTTCTTC. It codes for CSADSGSQYNEQFF.